Following are 2 T cell receptor beta chains from one sample sequenced in a study of cytomegalovirus exposure and HLA in healthy donors. The primer mix had 60 Vbeta and 13 Jbeta primers. Profiling relied on immunoSEQ multiplex PCR, and the TCRdb table lists in-frame clones only, not all of them. The sample consists of some 76,000 clones, 70% to 90% of them appearing once. The sample taken for sequencing was PBMCs. The receptors shown here come from a woman aged 25 to 45 in good health and CMV-seronegative.

This clone was picked up one time. The chain has TRBV27 and TRBJ2-3; 8 bases match TRBD2. V lost 8 bases and J lost 2; bases outside the gene matches: 15. Germline V gives CDR1 MNHEY, CDR2 SMNVEV (reference sequence). CDR3 length: 17 amino acids. CDR3 coding DNA: TGTGCCAGCGGGGGGGCCCCCGCGACTAGCGCCACAGATACGCAGTATTTT. Translated: CASGGAPATSATDTQYF.

The V gene is TRBV9, the J gene TRBJ2-3; D remains ambiguous. The ends were cut back, 1 base at V and 0 bases at J, with 6 bases in the middle. CDR3 length: 14 residues. Germline V lookup: CDR1 SGDLS, CDR2 YYNGEE. In nucleotides, the CDR3 is TGTGCCAGCAGCGTACTGACTAGCACAGATACGCAGTATTTT. This translates into CASSVLTSTDTQYF.